Following are 30 T cell receptor beta chains from one sample sequenced in a study of blood T cell repertoires in COVID-19. The method was immunoSEQ multiplex PCR; TCRdb's version includes in-frame clones alone and lacks a portion of them. Of about 250,000 clones in the sample, over 75% were seen once. Sequencing was performed on PBMCs or T cells enriched from blood (not recorded which). Receptors were obtained from a woman between 50 and 59 years old with acute COVID-19.

CDR3 coding DNA: TGTGCCAGCAGCGTAAACAGGGGCGGAGGGGCCCAGTACTTC. Amino acids: CASSVNRGGGAQYF. This chain links TRBV9 with TRBJ2-5; possibly TRBD1 for D (7 bases). The CDR3 covers 14 residues. V was cut by 1 base and J by 9 bases, with 16 bases left in between. Germline assignment: CDR1 SGDLS and CDR2 YYNGEE. Full variable domain (rest looked up from reference TRBV9 and TRBJ2-5): DSGVTQTPKHLITATGQRVTLRCSPRSGDLSVYWYQQSLDQGLQFLIQYYNGEERAKGNILERFSAQQFPDLHSELNLSSLELGDSALYFCASSVNRGGGAQYFGPGTRLLVL.

The rearrangement joins TRBV6-5 to TRBJ1-5, with D possibly being TRBD1 (6 bases). Trimming removed 8 bases at V and 7 bases at J, with 15 bases between. Germline lookup yields CDR1 MNHEY and CDR2 SVGAGI. The CDR3 extends over 13 amino acids. The CDR3 DNA reads TGTGCCAGCGGAACAGGGCCATGGCAGCCCCAGCATTTT. Translation: CASGTGPWQPQHF.

The chain couples TRBV5-6 to TRBJ2-6, with 10 positions matching TRBD1. This CDR3 comprises 18 residues. In germline, CDR1 is SGHDT, CDR2 YYEEEE. The junction had 7 bases not matched to a gene; V was cut back by 4 bases and J by 0 bases. The CDR3, as DNA: TGTGCCAGCAGCCCGGGACAGGGGCCTTTCTCTGGGGCCAACGTCCTGACTTTC. Residues: CASSPGQGPFSGANVLTF.

The chain combines TRBV6-5 with TRBJ1-1, with 11 bases matching TRBD1. Unmatched junction bases numbered 4, after V lost 7 bases and J lost 3 bases. Germline V gene sequence: CDR1 MNHEY, CDR2 SVGAGI. The CDR3 spans 14 residues. CDR3 region: CASTRGQGDTEAFF. CDR3 DNA: TGTGCCAGCACTCGGGGACAGGGGGACACTGAAGCTTTCTTT.

This chain connects TRBV29-1 to TRBJ2-3; 8 bases match TRBD1. The germline gives CDR1 SQVTM, CDR2 ANQGSEA. The J segment lost 5 bases and the V segment lost 3 bases, leaving 4 bases of the junction unmatched. This CDR3 contains 13 residues. The CDR3 nucleotides are TGCAGCGTTGATCCAGGGGGCAAAGATACGCAGTATTTT. This codes for CSVDPGGKDTQYF.

The CDR3 DNA follows: TGTGCCAGCAGTGTCCAGGGTGGCAATCAGCCCCAGCATTTT. Translating it yields CASSVQGGNQPQHF. The V and J genes are TRBV11-2 and TRBJ1-5; perhaps TRBD1 as D (5 bases). The CDR3 totals 14 residues. The V end was cut by 6 bases, the J end by 2 bases, with 11 bases between. Germline V gene lookup returns CDR1 SGHAT and CDR2 FQNNGV.

The chain combines TRBV27 with TRBJ1-1, with 9 bases identical to TRBD1. V was clipped by 5 bases and J by 7 bases; unmatched bases: 8. There are 14 residues in the CDR3. Germline V gene data show CDR1 as MNHEY and CDR2 as SMNVEV (reference sequence). The CDR3 reads CASSNPGTGYEAFF. The CDR3 coding sequence is TGTGCCAGCAGTAATCCCGGGACAGGGTATGAAGCTTTCTTT.

The chain joins TRBV27 to TRBJ1-4; TRBD1 might be the D (6 bases). Trimming took 5 bases from V and 8 from J, leaving 18 bases between them. Germline CDR1 MNHEY, CDR2 SMNVEV (reference sequence). The CDR3 contains 15 residues. The CDR3 spells CASSPGQPGREKLFF. The CDR3 coding sequence is TGTGCCAGCAGTCCGGGACAACCGGGCCGGGAAAAACTGTTTTTT.

The chain links TRBV4-1 to TRBJ1-4; the D is unclear. With 3 bases removed from V and 8 bases from J, the gap between germline ends came to 13 bases. The length of the CDR3 is 14 residues. Germline V gene lookup returns CDR1 MGHRA and CDR2 YSYEKL. CDR3 protein: CASSHDRLEEKLFF. In DNA, the CDR3 is TGCGCCAGCAGCCACGATCGCCTCGAGGAAAAACTGTTTTTT.

The chain is built from TRBV4-1 and TRBJ2-3; unclear D gene. The CDR3 is 14 amino acids. From germline, CDR1 is MGHRA and CDR2 YSYEKL. Trimming left V 2 bases short and J 8 bases short, with 14 bases between. The chain's CDR3 is CASSQSVAFLTQYF. For the CDR3, the DNA is TGCGCCAGCAGCCAATCGGTAGCCTTCCTTACGCAGTATTTT.

This chain joins TRBV10-2 and TRBJ2-1; possible D gene TRBD2, 5 bases. Between the trimmed V and J ends, which lost 0 bases and 4 bases, there was a span of 13 bases. The CDR3 has 16 amino acids. CDR1 WSHSY and CDR2 SAAADI come from the germline V gene. CDR3 sequence (DNA): TGCGCCAGCAGTGAGTCGAGAGTAGGACTTTACAATGAGCAGTTCTTC. It codes for CASSESRVGLYNEQFF.

This rearrangement joins TRBV2 to TRBJ1-2, with D perhaps TRBD1 (5 bases). The CDR3 is made up of 15 amino acids. Trimming took off 7 bases at V and 6 bases at J, with 21 bases between the two ends. In germline, CDR1 is SNHLY, CDR2 FYNNEI. The CDR3 loop reads CASTLEGALIDGYTF. DNA of the CDR3: TGTGCCAGCACCCTAGAAGGGGCCCTGATTGATGGCTACACCTTC.

The CDR3 sequence: CASSLVLRQNTEAFF. Written as DNA, the CDR3 is TGTGCCAGCAGCTTAGTTCTACGACAGAACACTGAAGCTTTCTTT. V usage is TRBV7-2 and J usage is TRBJ1-1; D ambiguous. This CDR3 has 15 amino acids. With 1 base removed from V and 1 base from J, the gap between germline ends came to 10 bases. CDR1 SGHTA and CDR2 FQGNSA come from the germline V gene. Variable domain in full (rest from reference TRBV7-2 and TRBJ1-1): GAGVSQSPSNKVTEKGKDVELRCDPISGHTALYWYRQSLGQGLEFLIYFQGNSAPDKSGLPSDRFSAERTGGSVSTLTIQRTQQEDSAVYLCASSLVLRQNTEAFFGQGTRLTVV.

The chain employs TRBV3-1 (or the pseudogene TRBV3-2) and TRBJ2-5; 9 positions agree with TRBD1. Germline V CDR1 and CDR2: LGHDT, YNNKEL (reference sequence). The CDR3 sequence is 16 residues long. Trimming at V came to 2 bases and at J to 2 bases, leaving 6 bases not matched to a gene. CDR3 bases: TGTGCCAGCAGCCAATACGGACAGGGGAAGCAAGAGACCCAGTACTTC. As protein: CASSQYGQGKQETQYF.

This chain connects TRBV4-1 to TRBJ1-2, with 7 bases lining up with TRBD1. Germline CDR1 MGHRA, CDR2 YSYEKL. V shed 1 base and J 5 bases; nucleotides not matched to a gene: 13. The CDR3 contains 17 residues. The CDR3 here is CASSQGTGYGVWYGYTF. The CDR3 coding sequence is TGCGCCAGCAGCCAAGGGACAGGCTACGGGGTTTGGTATGGCTACACCTTC.

V gene TRBV5-6 combines with J gene TRBJ2-1, with 8 bases matching TRBD2. V was pared by 2 bases and J by 2 bases, with 15 bases of the junction left unmatched. This CDR3 has 19 residues. The V gene's germline CDR1 is SGHDT and CDR2 YYEEEE. The CDR3 DNA reads as TGTGCCAGCAGCTTTCGGGAGGGTAGGCCGGGAGGCCCCTACAATGAGCAGTTCTTC. Encoded protein: CASSFREGRPGGPYNEQFF.

This clone was found a few times. The chain couples TRBV5-4 to TRBJ2-1; 10 bases map to TRBD2. This CDR3 is built from 15 residues. The ends lost 1 base at V and 5 bases at J; junction bases unmatched: 3. Germline V gives CDR1 SGHNT, CDR2 YYREEE (reference sequence). In DNA, the CDR3 is TGTGCCAGCAGCTTGACTAGCGGGGCCCACAATGAGCAGTTCTTC. Translation gives CASSLTSGAHNEQFF.

This clone was recorded only once. The CDR3 nucleotides read TGCGCCAGCAGCTTGTATCAGGCCTATGGCTACACCTTC. It specifies CASSLYQAYGYTF. The gene calls are TRBV5-1 and TRBJ1-2, with unresolved D. The CDR3 is made up of 13 amino acids. The V gene lost 1 base and the J gene lost 4 bases, with 8 bases spanning the gap. Germline V gene lookup returns CDR1 SGHRS and CDR2 YFSETQ.

The V call is TRBV5-8, the J call TRBJ2-3, with unresolved D. In germline, CDR1 is SGHTS, CDR2 YDEGEE. The CDR3 loop spans 14 amino acids. V shed 3 bases and J shed 2 bases, with 10 bases lying between them. CDR3 nucleotide sequence: TGTGCCAGCAGCTATAGAGCCTCCACAGATACGCAGTATTTT. Amino acids: CASSYRASTDTQYF.

In its sample, this clone was seen many times. The chain joins TRBV19 to TRBJ1-5; D ambiguous. V was shortened by 5 bases and J by 4 bases, with 18 bases between the two germline ends. CDR3 length equals 16 residues. CDR1 is LNHDA, CDR2 SQIVND, per germline (reference sequence). The CDR3 DNA sequence: TGTGCCAGTAGTCCGATCGCCTCGGAGAGGAATCAGCCCCAGCATTTT. Amino acid sequence: CASSPIASERNQPQHF.

The table lists this clone with a count of one. The genes are TRBV3-1 (or the pseudogene TRBV3-2) and TRBJ2-7; TRBD1 might be the D (5 bases). CDR1 is LGHDT, CDR2 YNNKEL, per germline (reference sequence). This CDR3 comprises 15 residues. The V end was cut by 0 bases, the J end by 4 bases, with 13 bases between. This CDR3 reads CASSQDLQAFYEQYF. Here the CDR3 DNA reads TGTGCCAGCAGCCAAGACCTACAGGCTTTTTACGAGCAGTACTTC.

This chain uses TRBV3-1 (or the pseudogene TRBV3-2) with TRBJ2-3, with D possibly TRBD1 on 5 matching bases. Germline V gene lookup returns CDR1 LGHDT and CDR2 YNNKEL (reference sequence). V was pared by 2 bases and J by 4 bases, with 7 bases between. The CDR3 is made up of 13 amino acids. The CDR3 DNA reads TGTGCCAGCAGCCAAAAAGGGGCAGATACGCAGTATTTT. This gives the protein CASSQKGADTQYF.

The CDR3 here is CASSLRSAGQETQYF. The CDR3 region has the DNA TGTGCCAGCAGCTTACGATCGGCGGGACAAGAGACCCAGTACTTC. The chain uses TRBV5-4 and TRBJ2-5, with D perhaps TRBD2 (6 bases). From germline, CDR1 is SGHNT and CDR2 YYREEE (reference sequence). CDR3 length: 15 amino acids. Deletions cut 2 bases from V and 2 bases from J, with 13 bases between.

Concerning this clone: An end of the junction differs from the germline gene, which may be a read error. This chain joins TRBV14 and TRBJ1-2; D remains unclear. The germline V gene encodes CDR1 SGHDN and CDR2 FVKESK. The CDR3 length is 12 residues. Here the CDR3 DNA reads TGTGCCAGCCGCCAGGCGCGGGAGGGCTACACCTTC. It encodes CASRQAREGYTF.

For this clone: The sample holds other DNA sequences that translate to the same CDR3. The chain combines TRBV6-1 with TRBJ1-5, with D maybe TRBD1 (5 bases). The germline V and J ends were trimmed by 2 bases and 6 bases, with 11 bases remaining between them. Germline CDR1 and CDR2: MNHNS and SASEGT. The CDR3 has 14 residues. CDR3 amino acids: CASSEIGGGQPQHF. As DNA, the CDR3 is TGTGCCAGCAGTGAAATCGGGGGAGGTCAGCCCCAGCATTTT.

The V call is TRBV7-2, the J call TRBJ1-2; maybe TRBD1 (5 bases). The CDR3 is 15 amino acids. CDR1 and CDR2 from the germline V gene are SGHTA and FQGNSA. V shed 1 base and J shed 5 bases, with 14 bases lying between them. In DNA form, the CDR3 reads TGTGCCAGCAGCTTAGTTCCAGGGCCCCTATATGGCTACACCTTC. Protein product: CASSLVPGPLYGYTF.

The chain couples TRBV3-1 (or the pseudogene TRBV3-2) to TRBJ1-2; D is unresolved. The CDR3 length is 13 residues. In germline, CDR1 is LGHDT, CDR2 YNNKEL (reference sequence). The germline V and J ends were trimmed by 1 base and 4 bases, with 7 bases remaining between them. The CDR3 here is CASSQGRGYGYTF. In DNA form, the CDR3 reads TGTGCCAGCAGCCAAGGCAGAGGCTATGGCTACACCTTC.

This rearrangement joins TRBV6-5 to TRBJ1-2; the match to TRBD1 covers 9 bases. With 6 bases clipped from V and 4 bases from J, the junction kept 9 bases outside the gene matches. In germline, CDR1 is MNHEY, CDR2 SVGAGI. CDR3 length: 15 residues. The CDR3 DNA follows: TGTGCCAGCAGACCCGGGACAGGGAACGGCTATGGCTACACCTTC. This translates into CASRPGTGNGYGYTF.

This clone appeared once. This chain joins TRBV7-8 and TRBJ1-1; perhaps TRBD1 as D (6 bases). The CDR3 loop spans 15 amino acids. V lost 4 bases and J 2 bases, leaving 14 bases between the germline ends. Germline loops: CDR1 SGHVS, CDR2 FQNEAQ. CDR3 in amino acids: CASSWGRDINTEAFF. CDR3 nucleotides: TGTGCCAGCAGCTGGGGACGGGACATAAACACTGAAGCTTTCTTT.

CDR3 sequence (DNA): TGCGCCAGCACCAATGAAGACGGGAGATATGGCTACACCTTC. Encoded protein: CASTNEDGRYGYTF. The rearrangement joins TRBV5-1 to TRBJ1-2; D not certain. Germline loops: CDR1 SGHRS, CDR2 YFSETQ. The germline V and J ends were trimmed by 6 bases and 5 bases, with 17 bases remaining between them. CDR3 length: 14 amino acids.